These T cell receptor beta chains were read from a single sample in a study of T cell responses to AZD1222 COVID-19 vaccine. The protocol was immunoSEQ multiplex PCR, while the TCRdb copy is restricted to in-frame clones and leaves out a portion. Among roughly 120,000 clones listed, approximately 89% were seen once. This specimen was peripheral blood, taken 28 days after the second AZD1222 dose. These receptors were obtained from an adult who received the AZD1222 COVID-19 vaccine. Both conserved end residues are part of each CDR3.

TRBV2	TRBJ2-2	CASSGRTGITGELFF
TRBV24-1	TRBJ1-2	CATSDCTGCQYGYTF
TRBV19	TRBJ1-2	CASSMGSGGPRGYTF
TRBV7-3	TRBJ2-5	CASSSQGGRETQYF
TRBV4-2	TRBJ2-2	CASSPQVSRGTGELFF
TRBV6-5	TRBJ2-7	CASTTPAGEFTEQYF
TRBV4-1	TRBJ2-7	CASSPMTGYYEQYF
TRBV7-3	TRBJ1-5	CASSLTGGNQPQHF
TRBV7-9	TRBJ2-4	CASSPPLGTDSKNIQYF
TRBV10-1	TRBJ2-3	CASRNKGYCTDTQYF
TRBV30	TRBJ1-3	CAWTKGAGNTIYF
TRBV2	TRBJ2-1	CASTGEPSSYNEQFF
TRBV9	TRBJ2-3	CASSSGTSTDTQYF
TRBV6-4	TRBJ1-1	CASSDSSGGSEAFF
TRBV15	TRBJ2-7	CATSRSTGVPYEQYF
TRBV18	TRBJ1-5	CASSPTDQIHF
TRBV2	TRBJ1-1	CASRYTGTEAFF
TRBV28	TRBJ2-7	CASSSPSSDEQYF
TRBV27	TRBJ2-7	CASSQPGQGLHEQYF
TRBV4-1	TRBJ2-7	CASSHTTGGNYEQYF
TRBV9	TRBJ2-1	CASSVGTGSYNEQFF
TRBV12-3/TRBV12-4	TRBJ1-1	CASSLMAVEAFF
TRBV18	TRBJ2-7	CASSPSGEYGEQYF
TRBV6-5	TRBJ2-5	CASSPGTRETQYF
TRBV6-2/TRBV6-3	TRBJ2-1	CASSYSRDSRLNEQFF
TRBV6-2/TRBV6-3	TRBJ1-1	CASSQGQGVAFF
TRBV12-3/TRBV12-4	TRBJ1-5	CASRLDRGQPQHF
TRBV27	TRBJ1-1	CASSLLGSNTEAFF
TRBV5-1	TRBJ1-1	CASSFGQTFTEAFF
TRBV9	TRBJ1-1	CASSVLGQAAGGMNTEAFF
TRBV5-1	TRBJ2-7	CASTLGATYEQYF
TRBV5-6	TRBJ1-5	CASSSMPQGGQPQHF
TRBV3-1/TRBV3-2	TRBJ1-4	CASSQMTGLPNEKLFF
TRBV7-2	TRBJ1-5	CASSLALWGNQPQHF
TRBV29-1	TRBJ2-5	CSVEGTPSRETQYF
TRBV18	TRBJ2-7	CASSPQTSGLYYEQYF
TRBV5-1	TRBJ1-4	CASSLDTIGGSEKLFF
TRBV18	TRBJ1-1	CASSRGNTEAFF
TRBV5-1	TRBJ2-1	CASSLRGLAGANEQFF
TRBV2	TRBJ1-4	CASRRTGMSEKLFF
TRBV6-5	TRBJ1-5	CASSFDRVNQPQHF
TRBV5-1	TRBJ2-3	CASSLADTQYF
TRBV7-3	TRBJ1-1	CASSAQQGITEAFF
TRBV5-6	TRBJ2-7	CASSLAPGPLYEQYF
TRBV6-2/TRBV6-3	TRBJ2-5	CASSYSPGQGVETQYF
TRBV7-3	TRBJ2-5	CASSLPDRGGTQYF
TRBV7-3	TRBJ2-1	CASSLGGGRRYNEQFF
TRBV28	TRBJ1-6	CASNYREDSYNSPLHF
TRBV5-4	TRBJ1-2	CASSPGTHPRGYTF
TRBV13	TRBJ2-7	CASSLLGSGGTYEQYF
TRBV4-3	TRBJ2-1	CASSQETLAGGPRSGNEQFF